These 29 T cell receptor beta chains came from one sample sequenced in a study of cytomegalovirus exposure and HLA in healthy donors. Sequenced by immunoSEQ multiplex PCR; TCRdb stores in-frame clones only, minus some. Of 100,000 to 150,000 clones in the sample, 89% are singletons; the top ten hold about 2%. The specimen was PBMCs. Source of these receptors: a woman younger than 35 in good health and CMV-seronegative.

The V gene is TRBV11-2, the J gene TRBJ2-7; 8 bases match TRBD2. Germline trimming cut 3 bases from V and 7 bases from J; bases unmatched to any gene: 8. The CDR3 is 14 residues long. Germline-derived CDR1 and CDR2 are SGHAT and FQNNGV. The CDR3: CASSLPYGREEQYF. Written as DNA, the CDR3 is TGTGCCAGCAGCTTGCCTTACGGGAGGGAGGAGCAGTACTTC.

The chain links TRBV6-1 to TRBJ1-2; 8 bases align to TRBD1. Germline V gene lookup returns CDR1 MNHNS and CDR2 SASEGT. This CDR3 is 15 amino acids long. With V trimmed by 5 bases and J by 5 bases, 10 bases remained unmatched. The CDR3 spells CASSQGQGGGYGYTF. CDR3 in DNA: TGTGCCAGCAGTCAAGGACAGGGTGGCGGGTATGGCTACACCTTC.

The gene calls are TRBV27 and TRBJ2-3; D gene ambiguous. V was pared by 9 bases and J by 0 bases, with 4 bases between. This CDR3 region has 11 residues. CDR1 is MNHEY and CDR2 is SMNVEV in the germline V gene (reference sequence). The CDR3 loop is CASQSTDTQYF. CDR3 nucleotide sequence: TGTGCCAGTCAGAGCACAGATACGCAGTATTTT.

This clone was recorded only once. This chain joins TRBV6-1 and TRBJ2-3; a weak D match, TRBD2 (6 bases). V was pared by 4 bases and J by 1 base, with 6 bases between. CDR3 size: 13 residues. Looked up from germline, CDR1 is MNHNS and CDR2 is SASEGT. The CDR3 DNA follows: TGTGCCAGCAGTGCGGGAGGCACAGATACGCAGTATTTT. Translation: CASSAGGTDTQYF.

J is TRBJ2-3 and V is TRBV11-2; TRBD2 matches at 8 bases. Germline V gives CDR1 SGHAT, CDR2 FQNNGV. V lost 1 base, J lost 4 bases, and 10 bases stayed unmatched. CDR3 length equals 17 residues. DNA of the CDR3: TGTGCCAGCAGCTTAGTGGACGGGAGGGGCGGCGCAGATACGCAGTATTTT. It translates to CASSLVDGRGGADTQYF.

V and J are TRBV7-9 and TRBJ2-1; 8 positions match TRBD2. The CDR3 extends over 18 amino acids. Germline-derived CDR1 and CDR2 are SEHNR and FQNEAQ (reference sequence). Trimming took 6 bases from V and 4 from J; bases not matched to a gene: 17. The CDR3: CASSFPRLALGGYNEQFF. The CDR3 nucleotides read TGTGCCAGCAGTTTCCCCAGACTAGCGCTTGGGGGTTACAATGAGCAGTTCTTC. Full variable domain (remainder filled in from reference TRBV7-9 and TRBJ2-1): DTGVSQNPRHKITKRGQNVTFRCDPISEHNRLYWYRQTLGQGPEFLTYFQNEAQLEKSRLLSDRFSAERPKGSFSTLEIQRTEQGDSAMYLCASSFPRLALGGYNEQFFGPGTRLTVL.

This clone was detected only once. The chain is built from TRBV5-4 and TRBJ2-7; 9 bases are a match to TRBD2. The CDR3 covers 16 residues. V lost 0 bases, J lost 3 bases, and 7 bases stayed unmatched. Per the germline V gene, CDR1 is SGHNT and CDR2 is YYREEE (reference sequence). Written as DNA, the CDR3 is TGTGCCAGCAGCTTGGGAGGTAGCGGGAGATTCTACGAGCAGTACTTC. Amino acids: CASSLGGSGRFYEQYF.

The sample holds a few counts of this clone. The genes are TRBV2 and TRBJ2-1; D gene ambiguous. The germline gives CDR1 SNHLY, CDR2 FYNNEI. The CDR3 runs 13 residues. The V end lost 7 bases, the J end lost 2 bases, and 9 bases lay between the germline ends. The CDR3 is CASTYSTYNEQFF. CDR3 DNA: TGTGCCAGCACTTACTCGACCTACAATGAGCAGTTCTTC.

This chain joins TRBV10-1 and TRBJ2-7; 13 bases are a match to TRBD2. Germline CDR1 WNHNN, CDR2 SYGVQD (reference sequence). The length of the CDR3 is 15 residues. The J segment lost 4 bases and the V segment lost 5 bases, leaving 5 bases of the junction unmatched. CDR3 coding DNA: TGCGCCAGCAGTACGGGACTAGCGGGAACGTACGAGCAGTACTTC. This encodes CASSTGLAGTYEQYF.

The chain couples TRBV19 to TRBJ1-2, with D uncertain. V was trimmed by 7 bases and J by 7 bases, leaving 16 bases between them. The V gene's germline CDR1 is LNHDA and CDR2 SQIVND (reference sequence). CDR3 length: 13 amino acids. CDR3 sequence reads: CASTSTKLGGYTF. CDR3 in DNA: TGTGCCAGTACGTCGACTAAATTGGGTGGCTACACCTTC.

The chain is built from TRBV27 and TRBJ1-2, with 9 positions matching TRBD1. CDR1 is MNHEY and CDR2 is SMNVEV in the germline V gene (reference sequence). This CDR3 comprises 17 residues. After removal of 5 bases from V and 5 bases from J, the junction contained 15 bases not matched to a gene. CDR3 coding DNA: TGTGCCAGCAGTCTTGACAGGGGGGGACTCCGCACTTATGGCTACACCTTC. This translates into CASSLDRGGLRTYGYTF.

This clone was seen just once. This chain joins TRBV19 and TRBJ1-5; D is ambiguous. This CDR3 has 14 residues. Germline-derived CDR1 and CDR2 are LNHDA and SQIVND (reference sequence). Trimming took 1 base from V and 4 from J, leaving 8 bases between them. CDR3 coding DNA: TGTGCCAGTAGTATAGGAGCCCTGAATCAGCCCCAGCATTTT. The encoded protein is CASSIGALNQPQHF.

The rearrangement joins TRBV6-1 to TRBJ1-1, with unresolved D. Deletions cut 7 bases from V and 1 base from J, with 10 bases between. The CDR3 totals 13 residues. Germline V gene lookup returns CDR1 MNHNS and CDR2 SASEGT. The CDR3 DNA reads as TGTGCCAGCACCCAGCAGCGGAACACTGAAGCTTTCTTT. It codes for CASTQQRNTEAFF.

This chain connects TRBV11-2 to TRBJ2-7, with D maybe TRBD1 (6 bases). The V and J ends lost 5 bases and 12 bases respectively, with 17 bases between them. Germline V gene sequence: CDR1 SGHAT, CDR2 FQNNGV. There are 12 residues in the CDR3. CDR3 protein: CASSAMRGNVYF. Written as DNA, the CDR3 is TGTGCCAGCAGCGCTATGAGGGGGAATGTGTACTTC.

This chain's CDR3 is CASSPQQGRKYNEQFF. The CDR3 DNA sequence: TGCGCCAGCAGCCCCCAACAGGGGCGCAAATACAATGAGCAGTTCTTC. V and J are TRBV5-1 and TRBJ2-1; 7 bases map to TRBD1. Germline V CDR1 and CDR2: SGHRS, YFSETQ. V dropped 4 bases and J dropped 4; count of bases not matched to a gene: 11. CDR3 length equals 16 residues.

The rearrangement joins TRBV5-1 to TRBJ1-2; TRBD1 is a possible D gene (6 bases). The V end lost 4 bases, the J end lost 0 bases, and 13 bases lay between the germline ends. CDR3 length: 15 amino acids. Germline assignment: CDR1 SGHRS and CDR2 YFSETQ. The CDR3 nucleotides read TGCGCCAGCAGCACAGGGTCAGTGACTAACTATGGCTACACCTTC. Its protein product is CASSTGSVTNYGYTF.

This chain joins TRBV6-5 and TRBJ2-1; 14 bases fit TRBD2. Losses at the gene ends were 5 bases for V and 8 bases for J; bases not matched to a gene: 5. The CDR3 covers 15 residues. Germline CDR1 is MNHEY and CDR2 is SVGAGI. CDR3 amino acids: CASSRLAGGRDEQFF. CDR3 bases: TGTGCCAGCAGTCGACTAGCGGGAGGGCGGGATGAGCAGTTCTTC.

This rearrangement joins TRBV6-5 to TRBJ2-5, with 7 bases fitting TRBD1. V lost 7 bases and J lost 5; bases outside the gene matches: 10. Per germline, CDR1 MNHEY and CDR2 SVGAGI. This CDR3 has 14 residues. CDR3 DNA: TGTGCCAGCACCCAGACAGGGAGTCAGGAGACCCAGTACTTC. Its translation is CASTQTGSQETQYF.

The chain has TRBV29-1 and TRBJ1-1; 11 nucleotides line up with TRBD1. Germline CDR1 is SQVTM and CDR2 is ANQGSEA. CDR3 length: 14 residues. J lost 5 bases, V lost 6 bases, and 8 bases had no gene match. The CDR3 sequence is CSVKAGTGGTEAFF. CDR3 coding DNA: TGCAGCGTCAAGGCGGGGACAGGGGGAACTGAAGCTTTCTTT.

The chain joins TRBV10-1 to TRBJ1-1, with a possible D match to TRBD1 (5 bases). The V and J ends lost 3 bases and 7 bases respectively, with 18 bases between them. Germline assignment: CDR1 WNHNN and CDR2 SYGVQD (reference sequence). CDR3 size: 15 residues. This CDR3 reads CASSDGLEGQGEAFF. The CDR3 DNA is TGCGCCAGCAGTGACGGGTTGGAGGGTCAGGGTGAAGCTTTCTTT.

The chain links TRBV5-4 to TRBJ2-1, with a possible D match to TRBD2 (6 bases). The V gene's germline CDR1 is SGHNT and CDR2 YYREEE (reference sequence). Trimming took off 4 bases at V and 9 bases at J, with 17 bases between the two ends. The CDR3 covers 14 residues. Here the CDR3 DNA reads TGTGCCAGCAGCAGCGGGTCGATCCCCGGTGAGCAGTTCTTC. This encodes CASSSGSIPGEQFF.

V usage is TRBV5-4 and J usage is TRBJ2-7, with a weak D call TRBD2 (5 bases). Germline CDR1 reads SGHNT; CDR2 reads YYREEE (reference sequence). CDR3 length: 14 amino acids. Trimming stripped 0 bases from V and 2 bases from J, with 9 bases between. CDR3 nucleotides: TGTGCCAGCAGCTTGGGCATACTAGCCTACGAGCAGTACTTC. Amino acid sequence: CASSLGILAYEQYF.

The CDR3 DNA reads TGTGCCAGCAGCGGCCAGACGACACCGCTTCAAGAGACCCAGTACTTC. It codes for CASSGQTTPLQETQYF. V gene TRBV11-2 combines with J gene TRBJ2-5; the D is unclear. CDR1 is SGHAT and CDR2 is FQNNGV in the germline V gene. V was cut by 5 bases and J by 2 bases, with 18 bases left in between. This CDR3 has 16 residues.

The rearrangement links TRBV5-1 to TRBJ2-5, with 14 bases aligning to TRBD2. The CDR3 length is 14 residues. Germline V CDR1 and CDR2: SGHRS, YFSETQ. J gave up 8 bases and V 4 bases, and 4 bases lay outside the gene matches. CDR3 coding DNA: TGCGCCAGCAGCCTGGGACTAGCGGGAGAAACCCAGTACTTC. The encoded protein is CASSLGLAGETQYF. Looking up the rest from reference TRBV5-1 and TRBJ2-5 gives the full variable domain: KAGVTQTPRYLIKTRGQQVTLSCSPISGHRSVSWYQQTPGQGLQFLFEYFSETQRNKGNFPGRFSGRQFSNSRSEMNVSTLELGDSALYLCASSLGLAGETQYFGPGTRLLVL.

The chain is built from TRBV2 and TRBJ1-2, with 9 bases lining up with TRBD1. CDR1 is SNHLY and CDR2 is FYNNEI in the germline V gene. This CDR3 is 14 amino acids long. The ends lost 4 bases at V and 7 bases at J; junction bases unmatched: 7. The CDR3 DNA follows: TGTGCCAGCAGTGCAGAACAGGGGGCGCTTGGCTACACCTTC. Translation: CASSAEQGALGYTF.

V and J are TRBV13 and TRBJ2-7, with a possible D match to TRBD1 (5 bases). In germline, CDR1 is PRHDT, CDR2 FYEKMQ (reference sequence). This CDR3 spans 15 amino acids. The V end was cut by 5 bases, the J end by 6 bases, with 20 bases between. The CDR3 here is CASSPNPQGQSEQYF. The CDR3 DNA sequence: TGTGCCAGCAGCCCCAACCCCCAGGGCCAATCCGAGCAGTACTTC.

The chain uses TRBV28 and TRBJ2-1; 8 bases agree with TRBD2. Germline CDR1 and CDR2: MDHEN and SYDVKM. The CDR3 has 15 amino acids. After removal of 6 bases from V and 4 bases from J, the junction contained 8 bases not matched to a gene. The CDR3 DNA is TGTGCCAGCAGCCCCCTGATAGCGGGGTACAATGAGCAGTTCTTC. Amino acid sequence: CASSPLIAGYNEQFF.

This rearrangement joins TRBV19 to TRBJ1-3, with TRBD1 matching over 9 bases. The germline V gene encodes CDR1 LNHDA and CDR2 SQIVND (reference sequence). The V gene end was trimmed by 7 bases and the J gene end by 6 bases; junction bases not matched to a gene: 7. CDR3 length: 14 amino acids. The CDR3 DNA follows: TGTGCCAGTAACAGGGGGCAGCGCCAAAACACCATATATTTT. Its translation is CASNRGQRQNTIYF.

This chain links TRBV2 with TRBJ1-5; TRBD1 agrees at 7 bases. Trimming cost V 7 bases and J 4 bases; bases outside gene matches: 7. CDR3 length equals 14 residues. Germline-derived CDR1 and CDR2 are SNHLY and FYNNEI. CDR3 residues: CASTLGTDNQPQHF. The CDR3 DNA reads TGTGCCAGCACCCTCGGGACAGATAATCAGCCCCAGCATTTT.